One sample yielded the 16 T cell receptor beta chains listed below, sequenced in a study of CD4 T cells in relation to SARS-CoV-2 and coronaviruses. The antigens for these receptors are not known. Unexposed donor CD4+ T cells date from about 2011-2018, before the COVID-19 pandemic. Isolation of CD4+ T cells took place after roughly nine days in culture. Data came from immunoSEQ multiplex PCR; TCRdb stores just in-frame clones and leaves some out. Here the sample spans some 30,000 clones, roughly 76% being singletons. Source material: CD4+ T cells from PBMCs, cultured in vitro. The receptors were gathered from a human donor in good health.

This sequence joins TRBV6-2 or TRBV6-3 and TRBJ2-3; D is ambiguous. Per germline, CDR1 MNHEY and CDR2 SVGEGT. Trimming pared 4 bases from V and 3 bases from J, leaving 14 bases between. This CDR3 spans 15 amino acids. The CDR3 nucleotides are TGTGCCAGCAGTTCCGGGCTTCTGGGGACAGATACGCAGTATTTT. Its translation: CASSSGLLGTDTQYF.

For the CDR3, the DNA is TGTGCCAGCAGCTTTGAGACAGGGAGTGGATCACCCCTCCACTTT. Translated, it gives CASSFETGSGSPLHF. The chain has TRBV7-2 and TRBJ1-6, with 7 bases identical to TRBD1. Germline V CDR1 and CDR2: SGHTA, FQGNSA. The CDR3 has 15 residues. The J segment lost 10 bases and the V segment lost 3 bases, leaving 9 bases of the junction unmatched.

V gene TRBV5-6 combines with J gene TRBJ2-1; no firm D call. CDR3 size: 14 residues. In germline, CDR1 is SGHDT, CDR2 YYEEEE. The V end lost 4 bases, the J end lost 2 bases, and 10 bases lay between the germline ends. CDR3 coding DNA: TGTGCCAGCAGCGCTGGGGTTCCCTACAATGAGCAGTTCTTC. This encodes CASSAGVPYNEQFF.

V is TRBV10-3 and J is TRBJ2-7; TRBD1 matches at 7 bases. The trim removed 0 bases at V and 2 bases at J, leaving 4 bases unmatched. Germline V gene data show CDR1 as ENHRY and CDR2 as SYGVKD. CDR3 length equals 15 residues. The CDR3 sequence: CAISESIGTAYEQYF. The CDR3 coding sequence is TGTGCCATCAGTGAGTCGATCGGGACAGCCTACGAGCAGTACTTC.

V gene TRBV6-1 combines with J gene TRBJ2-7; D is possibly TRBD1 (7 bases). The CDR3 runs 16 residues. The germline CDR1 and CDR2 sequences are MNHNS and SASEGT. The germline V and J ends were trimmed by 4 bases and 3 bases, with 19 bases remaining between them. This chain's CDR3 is CASSVPWGDRYYEQYF. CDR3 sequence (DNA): TGTGCCAGCAGTGTCCCCTGGGGGGACAGATACTACGAGCAGTACTTC.

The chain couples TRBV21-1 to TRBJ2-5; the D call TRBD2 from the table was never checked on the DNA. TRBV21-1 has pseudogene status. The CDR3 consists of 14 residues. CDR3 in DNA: TGTGCCAGGGGGGGACTAGCGGGAGGAGAGACCCAGTACTTC. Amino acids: CARGGLAGGETQYF.

DNA for the CDR3: TGCGCCAGCAGCTTGGAGGGGGCCTCTGATGAGCAGTTCTTC. It specifies CASSLEGASDEQFF. The chain recombines TRBV5-1 with TRBJ2-1, with TRBD1 identical over 7 bases. CDR3 length: 14 residues. Germline CDR1 SGHRS, CDR2 YFSETQ. The V segment lost 0 bases and the J segment 8 bases; nucleotides outside the gene matches: 5.

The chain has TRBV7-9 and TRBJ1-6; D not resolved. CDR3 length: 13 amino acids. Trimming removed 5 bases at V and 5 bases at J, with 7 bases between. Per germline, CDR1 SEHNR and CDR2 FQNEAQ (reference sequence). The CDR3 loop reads CASSLVDNSPLHF. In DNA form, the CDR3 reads TGTGCCAGCAGCCTTGTTGATAATTCACCCCTCCACTTT.

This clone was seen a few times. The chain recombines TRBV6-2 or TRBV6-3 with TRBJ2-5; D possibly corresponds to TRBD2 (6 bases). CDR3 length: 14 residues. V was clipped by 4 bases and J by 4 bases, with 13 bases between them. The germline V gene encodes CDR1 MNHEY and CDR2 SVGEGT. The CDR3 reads CASSSTGLLETQYF. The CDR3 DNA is TGTGCCAGCAGTTCCACCGGACTACTAGAGACCCAGTACTTC.

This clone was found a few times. The CDR3 nucleotides are TGTGCCAGCAGCGCCGACGGAATGCGCAATCAGCCCCAGCATTTT. Its protein is CASSADGMRNQPQHF. V usage is TRBV7-9 and J usage is TRBJ1-5; D is unclear. The CDR3 spans 15 residues. V shed 5 bases and J shed 2 bases, with 13 bases lying between them. Germline CDR1 SEHNR, CDR2 FQNEAQ (reference sequence).

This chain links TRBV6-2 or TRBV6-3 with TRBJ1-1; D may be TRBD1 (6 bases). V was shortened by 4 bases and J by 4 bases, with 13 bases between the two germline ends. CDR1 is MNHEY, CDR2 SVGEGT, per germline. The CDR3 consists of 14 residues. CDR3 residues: CASSLGGRITEAFF. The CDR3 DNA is TGTGCCAGCAGTTTGGGGGGGCGAATCACTGAAGCTTTCTTT.

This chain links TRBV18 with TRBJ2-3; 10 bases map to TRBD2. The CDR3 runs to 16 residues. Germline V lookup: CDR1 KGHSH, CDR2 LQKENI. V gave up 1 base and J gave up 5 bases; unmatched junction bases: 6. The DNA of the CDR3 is TGTGCCAGCTCACCACAGGCTAGCGGGGGAAAAGATACGCAGTATTTT. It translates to CASSPQASGGKDTQYF.

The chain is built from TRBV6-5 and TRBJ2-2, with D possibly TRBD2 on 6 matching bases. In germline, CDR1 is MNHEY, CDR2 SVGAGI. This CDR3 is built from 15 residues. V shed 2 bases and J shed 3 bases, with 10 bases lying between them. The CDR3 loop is CASSYGGADTGELFF. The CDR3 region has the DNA TGTGCCAGCAGTTACGGCGGGGCGGACACCGGGGAGCTGTTTTTT.

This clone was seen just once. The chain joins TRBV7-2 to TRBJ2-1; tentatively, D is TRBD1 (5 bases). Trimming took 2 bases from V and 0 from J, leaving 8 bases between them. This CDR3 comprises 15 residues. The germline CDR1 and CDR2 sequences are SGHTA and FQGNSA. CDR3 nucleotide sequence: TGTGCCAGCAGCTTACAGGGTCTCTCCTACAATGAGCAGTTCTTC. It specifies CASSLQGLSYNEQFF.

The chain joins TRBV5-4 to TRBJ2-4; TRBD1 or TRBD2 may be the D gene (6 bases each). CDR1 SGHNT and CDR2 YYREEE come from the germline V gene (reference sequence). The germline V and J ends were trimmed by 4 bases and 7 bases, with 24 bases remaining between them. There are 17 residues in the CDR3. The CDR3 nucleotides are TGTGCCAGCAGCCCTGACCAGGGGAAGGGGACTCGTAACATTCAGTACTTC. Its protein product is CASSPDQGKGTRNIQYF.

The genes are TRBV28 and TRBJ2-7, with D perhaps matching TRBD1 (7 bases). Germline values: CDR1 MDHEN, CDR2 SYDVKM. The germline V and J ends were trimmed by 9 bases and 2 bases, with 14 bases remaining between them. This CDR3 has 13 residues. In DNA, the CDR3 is TGTGCCAGTGAACCAGGGGGGACCTACGAGCAGTACTTC. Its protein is CASEPGGTYEQYF.